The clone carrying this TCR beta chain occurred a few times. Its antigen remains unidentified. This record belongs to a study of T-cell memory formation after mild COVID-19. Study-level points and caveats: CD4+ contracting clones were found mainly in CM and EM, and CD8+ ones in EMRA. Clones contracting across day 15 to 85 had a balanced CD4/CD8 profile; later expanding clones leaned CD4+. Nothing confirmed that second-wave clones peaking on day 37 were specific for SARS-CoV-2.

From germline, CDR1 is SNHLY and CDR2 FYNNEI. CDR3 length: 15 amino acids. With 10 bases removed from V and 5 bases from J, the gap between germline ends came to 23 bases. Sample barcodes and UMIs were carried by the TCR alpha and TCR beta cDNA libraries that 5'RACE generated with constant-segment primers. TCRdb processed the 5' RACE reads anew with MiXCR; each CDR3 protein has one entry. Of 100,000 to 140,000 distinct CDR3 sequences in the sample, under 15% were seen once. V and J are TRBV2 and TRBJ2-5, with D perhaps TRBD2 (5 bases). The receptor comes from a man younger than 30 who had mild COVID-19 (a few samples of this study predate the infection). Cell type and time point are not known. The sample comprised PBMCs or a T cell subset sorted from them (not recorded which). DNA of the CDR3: TGTGCCATTCAGATATCAGCGGTCTCCGGGGAGACCCAGTACTTC. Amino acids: CAIQISAVSGETQYF.